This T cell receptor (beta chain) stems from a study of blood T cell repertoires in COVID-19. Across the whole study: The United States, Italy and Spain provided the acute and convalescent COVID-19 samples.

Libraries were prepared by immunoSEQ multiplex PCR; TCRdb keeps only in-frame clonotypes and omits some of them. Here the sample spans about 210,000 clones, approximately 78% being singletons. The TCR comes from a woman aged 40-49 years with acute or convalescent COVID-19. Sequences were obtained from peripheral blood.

The CDR3 DNA follows: TGTGCCAGCTCACCTACACTAGGGACAGGGGGCACTGAAGCTTTCTTT. Amino acids: CASSPTLGTGGTEAFF. The gene calls are TRBV18 and TRBJ1-1; 11 nucleotides agree with TRBD1. V lost 3 bases to trimming and J lost 4 bases; unmatched junction nucleotides: 7. The CDR3 is 16 amino acids. From germline, CDR1 is KGHSH and CDR2 LQKENI. Variable domain in full (rest from reference TRBV18 and TRBJ1-1): NAGVMQNPRHLVRRRGQEARLRCSPMKGHSHVYWYRQLPEEGLKFMVYLQKENIIDESGMPKERFSAEFPKEGPSILRIQQVVRGDSAAYFCASSPTLGTGGTEAFFGQGTRLTVV.